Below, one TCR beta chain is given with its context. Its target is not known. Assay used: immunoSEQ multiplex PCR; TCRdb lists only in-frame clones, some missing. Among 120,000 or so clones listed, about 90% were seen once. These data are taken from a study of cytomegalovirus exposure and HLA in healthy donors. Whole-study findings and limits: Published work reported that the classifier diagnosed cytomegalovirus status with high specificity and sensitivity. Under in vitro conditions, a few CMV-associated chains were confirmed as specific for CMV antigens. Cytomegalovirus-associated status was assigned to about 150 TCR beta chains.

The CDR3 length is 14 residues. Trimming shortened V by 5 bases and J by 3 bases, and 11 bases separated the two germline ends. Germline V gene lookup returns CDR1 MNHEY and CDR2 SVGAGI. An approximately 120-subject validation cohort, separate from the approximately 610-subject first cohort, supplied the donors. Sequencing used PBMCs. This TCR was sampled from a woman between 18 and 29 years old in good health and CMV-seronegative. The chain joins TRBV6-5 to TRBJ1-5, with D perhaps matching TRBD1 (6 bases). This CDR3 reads CASSLQGFNQPQHF. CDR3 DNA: TGTGCCAGCAGTCTACAGGGATTCAATCAGCCCCAGCATTTT.